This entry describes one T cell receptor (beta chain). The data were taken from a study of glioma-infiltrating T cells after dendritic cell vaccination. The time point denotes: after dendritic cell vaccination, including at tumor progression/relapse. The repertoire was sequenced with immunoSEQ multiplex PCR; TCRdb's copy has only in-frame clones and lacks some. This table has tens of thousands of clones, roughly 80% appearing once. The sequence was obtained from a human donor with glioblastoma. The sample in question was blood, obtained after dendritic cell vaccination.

The DNA of the CDR3 is TGTGCCAGCAGAACGGGTCGCACAGATACGCAGTATTTT. It specifies CASRTGRTDTQYF. V gene TRBV6-5 combines with J gene TRBJ2-3; D not resolved. Trimming cost V 6 bases and J 1 base, with 8 bases left between them. The CDR3 extends over 13 amino acids. Germline V lookup: CDR1 MNHEY, CDR2 SVGAGI.